This is a list of T cell receptor beta chains from one sample in a study of identifying expanded T cells in peripheral blood. Libraries were prepared by immunoSEQ multiplex PCR; TCRdb keeps only in-frame clonotypes and omits some of them. Found here are about 78,000 clones, 84% of them singletons; the top ten hold around a sixth. Specimen: blood. These receptors all stem from a person aged 18 to 75 in good health. The conserved cysteine and the conserved F or W are not part of the CDR3 here.

V | CDR3
TRBV28 | ASMGTGSSQPQH
TRBV28 | ASSGTTSYEQY
TRBV6-5 | ASRGGGRLEQF
TRBV19 | ASSIGLEGEEQY
TRBV28 | ASSSSPNLAGVSTDTQY
TRBV18 | ASSLRDKLYEQY
TRBV7-2 | AGLAGEGNEQF
TRBV9 | ASSVTQGGYEQY
TRBV18 | ASSPQGGELF
TRBV9 | ASSVASGLQTHEQY
TRBV11-1 | ASSFSAMDEQF
TRBV27 | ASSLSGEETQY
TRBV5-1 | ASSPGLWGDMSETQY
TRBV28 | ASRVGGPYEQY
TRBV7-3 | ASSLRLAGGGYNEQF
TRBV28 | ATQWGGYGYT
TRBV19 | ASSEQGPQYPELF
TRBV5-5 | ASSLEQTNTEAF
TRBV6-5 | ASSYGQTYEQY
TRBV9 | ASSAGEWAGELF
TRBV28 | ASRSAGTYNEQF
TRBV7-3 | ASSLNGVYEQF
TRBV6-6 | ASSYSRDNEQF
TRBV11-2 | ASSLEVAGGRNTGELF
TRBV28 | ASSLRTVYQPQH
TRBV5-1 | ASSKAGLGHEQY
TRBV10-3 | ATKQAGTDLAQH
TRBV7-2 | ASSFQGGANTEAF
TRBV9 | ASSVGGTSGTDTQY
TRBV6-4 | ASSDARNTEAF
TRBV7-9 | ASTGGPSGNTEAF
TRBV11-2 | ASSPVGGYGYT
TRBV11-2 | ASSFTGVDTGELF
TRBV7-2 | ASSPGDGRGETQY
TRBV4-1 | ASSSLWRDKDTQY
TRBV28 | ASSFLLAGNYEQY
TRBV6-5 | ASSRDTEAF
TRBV6-1 | ASSLDRTETQY
TRBV19 | ASSSGEQGLYEQY
TRBV6-5 | ASSRGRETQY
TRBV14 | ASSQDRIGGGLQETQY
TRBV30 | AWSAGYSANTIY
TRBV27 | ASRGGLAEDTLNTDTQY
TRBV4-1 | ASSQAPGEEQPQH
TRBV7-3 | ASSLSGGWGGHNEQF
TRBV2 | ASSEWPPSVVASGTSTDTQY
TRBV28 | ASRGRGATNEKLF
TRBV9 | ASSGGDTRTEAF
TRBV9 | ASSARGQGSYGYT
TRBV4-3 | ASSQDSSTGGSVGNIQY
TRBV19 | ASSKDPGTFYEQY
TRBV19 | ASSHPWAGTDTQY
TRBV19 | ASSIGDRGPGYGYT
TRBV5-5 | ASSLDLAKNIQY
TRBV9 | ASSNRGAAGATGELF